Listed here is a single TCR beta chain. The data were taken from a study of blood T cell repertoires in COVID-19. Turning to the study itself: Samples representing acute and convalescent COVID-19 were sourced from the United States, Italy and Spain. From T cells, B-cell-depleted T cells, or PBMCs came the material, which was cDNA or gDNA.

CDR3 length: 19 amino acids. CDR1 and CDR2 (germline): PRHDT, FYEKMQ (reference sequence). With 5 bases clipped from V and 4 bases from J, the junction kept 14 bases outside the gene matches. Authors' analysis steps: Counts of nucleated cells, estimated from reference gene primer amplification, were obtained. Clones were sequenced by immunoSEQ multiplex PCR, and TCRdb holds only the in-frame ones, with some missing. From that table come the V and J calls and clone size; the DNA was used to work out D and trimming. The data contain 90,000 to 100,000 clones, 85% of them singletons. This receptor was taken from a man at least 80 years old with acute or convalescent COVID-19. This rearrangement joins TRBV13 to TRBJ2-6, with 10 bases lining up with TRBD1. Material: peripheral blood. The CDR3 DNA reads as TGTGCCAGCAGCCCGCGAATGGGACAGGGGTTGAGGGGGGCCAACGTCCTGACTTTC. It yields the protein CASSPRMGQGLRGANVLTF.